A selection of T cell receptor beta chains follows, all from one sample in a study of T-cell memory formation after mild COVID-19. TCRdb re-derived calls from the 5' RACE reads in MiXCR, one entry per CDR3 protein. The table shows about 170,000 distinct CDR3 sequences, with over 10% occurring only once. The sequenced material came from PBMCs or a T cell subset sorted from them (not recorded which). Receptors originate from a man in his late teens or twenties who had mild COVID-19 (a few samples of this study predate the infection). Cell type and time point are not known. Each CDR3 is given with its conserved first and last residue. Fields, in order: CDR3 DNA, CDR3 protein, J gene, D gene, CDR3 length, clone size, V gene. D genes are given only for firm matches. Size is stated for part of the rows, as once, few or many counts, or as a class when the clone is expanded.

cdr3_nt: TGTGCCACCAGTGAGTGGGACAGGGGCCCCGGTGGCTACACCTTC
cdr3_aa: CATSEWDRGPGGYTF
j_call: TRBJ1-2
d_call: TRBD1
cdr3_length: 15
clone_size: .
v_call: TRBV24-1

cdr3_nt: TGCGCCAGCAGCTTGGTCCCGGGAGAGAACTATGGCTACACCTTC
cdr3_aa: CASSLVPGENYGYTF
j_call: TRBJ1-2
d_call: .
cdr3_length: 15
clone_size: few
v_call: TRBV5-1

cdr3_nt: TGTGCCAGCAGCGTAGTGGCCCTCGCAGATACGCAGTATTTT
cdr3_aa: CASSVVALADTQYF
j_call: TRBJ2-3
d_call: .
cdr3_length: 14
clone_size: .
v_call: TRBV9

cdr3_nt: TGCGCCAGCAGCCAAGATTGGGCACAGCCCCAGCATTTT
cdr3_aa: CASSQDWAQPQHF
j_call: TRBJ1-5
d_call: .
cdr3_length: 13
clone_size: few
v_call: TRBV4-3

cdr3_nt: TGTGCCAGCAGCTTAGAGCGTGGTGGCTACGAGCAGTACTTC
cdr3_aa: CASSLERGGYEQYF
j_call: TRBJ2-7
d_call: .
cdr3_length: 14
clone_size: .
v_call: TRBV7-9

cdr3_nt: TGTGCCAGCAGCCCCGGACAGATTGCAACTAATGAAAAACTGTTTTTT
cdr3_aa: CASSPGQIATNEKLFF
j_call: TRBJ1-4
d_call: .
cdr3_length: 16
clone_size: .
v_call: TRBV4-2

cdr3_nt: TGTGCCAGCAGCGAGATGGAGACCCAGTACTTC
cdr3_aa: CASSEMETQYF
j_call: TRBJ2-5
d_call: .
cdr3_length: 11
clone_size: few
v_call: TRBV12-3/TRBV12-4

cdr3_nt: TGTGCCAGCAGACAAAAAACGGCCGGGACGCCTCAAGAGACCCAGTACTTC
cdr3_aa: CASRQKTAGTPQETQYF
j_call: TRBJ2-5
d_call: .
cdr3_length: 17
clone_size: .
v_call: TRBV6-2/TRBV6-3

cdr3_nt: TGTGCCAGCAGCTTTTGGGTCTCGGGGGCCAACGTCCTGACTTTC
cdr3_aa: CASSFWVSGANVLTF
j_call: TRBJ2-6
d_call: .
cdr3_length: 15
clone_size: .
v_call: TRBV7-9

cdr3_nt: TGCGCCAGCAGCCCCCAGGGTACCGGGGAGCTGTTTTTT
cdr3_aa: CASSPQGTGELFF
j_call: TRBJ2-2
d_call: .
cdr3_length: 13
clone_size: many
v_call: TRBV4-3

cdr3_nt: TGTGCCAGCAGCTTCAGGCGGGTTGGTTCACCCCTCCACTTT
cdr3_aa: CASSFRRVGSPLHF
j_call: TRBJ1-6
d_call: .
cdr3_length: 14
clone_size: .
v_call: TRBV5-4

cdr3_nt: TGTGCCAGCAGCCCCGGACAGACCTCCTACGAGCAGTACTTC
cdr3_aa: CASSPGQTSYEQYF
j_call: TRBJ2-7
d_call: .
cdr3_length: 14
clone_size: .
v_call: TRBV21-1

cdr3_nt: TGCGCCAGCAGCTCAACCGGGACTGACGAGCCGCAGTATTTT
cdr3_aa: CASSSTGTDEPQYF
j_call: TRBJ2-3
d_call: .
cdr3_length: 14
clone_size: .
v_call: TRBV5-1

cdr3_nt: TGTGCCAGCAGCTGGACTAGCGGGGACTACAATGAGCAGTTCTTC
cdr3_aa: CASSWTSGDYNEQFF
j_call: TRBJ2-1
d_call: TRBD2
cdr3_length: 15
clone_size: few
v_call: TRBV5-5

cdr3_nt: TGTGCCAGCAGCTTAGATGGGGCGAAAGATACGCAGTATTTT
cdr3_aa: CASSLDGAKDTQYF
j_call: TRBJ2-3
d_call: .
cdr3_length: 14
clone_size: .
v_call: TRBV7-9

cdr3_nt: TGTGCCAGCAGTTTCCAGGACAGGCAAGAGACCCAGTACTTC
cdr3_aa: CASSFQDRQETQYF
j_call: TRBJ2-5
d_call: TRBD1
cdr3_length: 14
clone_size: .
v_call: TRBV12-3/TRBV12-4

cdr3_nt: TGCGCCAGCAGACTAGATCCTAGCACAGATACGCAGTATTTT
cdr3_aa: CASRLDPSTDTQYF
j_call: TRBJ2-3
d_call: .
cdr3_length: 14
clone_size: many
v_call: TRBV5-1

cdr3_nt: TGTGCCAGCAATCCATCCGGGACAGGGATAATTCAGTACTTC
cdr3_aa: CASNPSGTGIIQYF
j_call: TRBJ2-4
d_call: TRBD1
cdr3_length: 14
clone_size: many
v_call: TRBV28

cdr3_nt: TGTGCCAGCAGTTCAACAGGGGCCCCCCACTCCTACGAGCAGTACTTC
cdr3_aa: CASSSTGAPHSYEQYF
j_call: TRBJ2-7
d_call: TRBD1
cdr3_length: 16
clone_size: few
v_call: TRBV6-5

cdr3_nt: TGTGCCAGCAGCTTGGGGGGACTAGCGGCCTCCTACGAGCAGTACTTC
cdr3_aa: CASSLGGLAASYEQYF
j_call: TRBJ2-7
d_call: TRBD2
cdr3_length: 16
clone_size: few
v_call: TRBV5-8

cdr3_nt: TGTGCCAGCAGCTTAGCCACTAGTTTTAATGAGCAGTTCTTC
cdr3_aa: CASSLATSFNEQFF
j_call: TRBJ2-1
d_call: .
cdr3_length: 14
clone_size: few
v_call: TRBV7-7

cdr3_nt: TGCGCCAGCAGGGCCGGGACAGACTACAATGAGCAGTTCTTC
cdr3_aa: CASRAGTDYNEQFF
j_call: TRBJ2-1
d_call: TRBD1
cdr3_length: 14
clone_size: .
v_call: TRBV5-1

cdr3_nt: TGTGCCAGCAGTTACGGCAGGGGGGATTTCTTT
cdr3_aa: CASSYGRGDFF
j_call: TRBJ1-1
d_call: TRBD1
cdr3_length: 11
clone_size: .
v_call: TRBV6-6

cdr3_nt: TGTGCCAGCAGTTCGGACATGACTTATCAGCCCCAGCATTTT
cdr3_aa: CASSSDMTYQPQHF
j_call: TRBJ1-5
d_call: .
cdr3_length: 14
clone_size: .
v_call: TRBV6-6

cdr3_nt: TGCAGTGCTAGCGGTGGAGATACGCAGTATTTT
cdr3_aa: CSASGGDTQYF
j_call: TRBJ2-3
d_call: .
cdr3_length: 11
clone_size: many
v_call: TRBV20-1

cdr3_nt: TGTGCCAGCAGCCACGGGACAGCGTTGAATCAGCCCCAGCATTTT
cdr3_aa: CASSHGTALNQPQHF
j_call: TRBJ1-5
d_call: TRBD1
cdr3_length: 15
clone_size: few
v_call: TRBV12-3/TRBV12-4

cdr3_nt: TGTGCCAGCAGCTTCGACAGGGGTTCCTACAATGAGCAGTTCTTC
cdr3_aa: CASSFDRGSYNEQFF
j_call: TRBJ2-1
d_call: TRBD1
cdr3_length: 15
clone_size: many
v_call: TRBV7-2

cdr3_nt: TGTGCCAGCAGCCAATCGGGACTCCTCACAGATACGCAGTATTTT
cdr3_aa: CASSQSGLLTDTQYF
j_call: TRBJ2-3
d_call: .
cdr3_length: 15
clone_size: .
v_call: TRBV7-3

cdr3_nt: TGTGCCAGCAGTTTAACGGGTAGCGGGAGGAGAGAGACCCAGTACTTC
cdr3_aa: CASSLTGSGRRETQYF
j_call: TRBJ2-5
d_call: TRBD2
cdr3_length: 16
clone_size: .
v_call: TRBV27

cdr3_nt: TGCGCCAGCAGCCAAGGAAGTTTTCCTAACTATGGCTACACCTTC
cdr3_aa: CASSQGSFPNYGYTF
j_call: TRBJ1-2
d_call: .
cdr3_length: 15
clone_size: few
v_call: TRBV4-3

cdr3_nt: TGTGCCAGCAGCTCTGCTAATGAAAAACTGTTTTTT
cdr3_aa: CASSSANEKLFF
j_call: TRBJ1-4
d_call: .
cdr3_length: 12
clone_size: .
v_call: TRBV7-2

cdr3_nt: TGTGCCAGCAGCCTAAAAACAGGGCCCAATCAGCCCCAGCATTTT
cdr3_aa: CASSLKTGPNQPQHF
j_call: TRBJ1-5
d_call: .
cdr3_length: 15
clone_size: few
v_call: TRBV7-4

cdr3_nt: TGTGCCAGCAGCTTAAACCCAGGGGCGGATACGCAGTATTTT
cdr3_aa: CASSLNPGADTQYF
j_call: TRBJ2-3
d_call: .
cdr3_length: 14
clone_size: .
v_call: TRBV7-3

cdr3_nt: TGCGCCAGCAGCCTCCGGACAGGAGATACGCAGTATTTT
cdr3_aa: CASSLRTGDTQYF
j_call: TRBJ2-3
d_call: TRBD1
cdr3_length: 13
clone_size: few
v_call: TRBV4-3

cdr3_nt: TGCGCCAGCAGCTTCGGGGGGGCGAGCACTGAAGCTTTCTTT
cdr3_aa: CASSFGGASTEAFF
j_call: TRBJ1-1
d_call: .
cdr3_length: 14
clone_size: few
v_call: TRBV5-1

cdr3_nt: TGTGCCAGCAGCCCCGGCGGGGGCCTCTGCCCCAATGAGCAGTTCTTC
cdr3_aa: CASSPGGGLCPNEQFF
j_call: TRBJ2-1
d_call: .
cdr3_length: 16
clone_size: .
v_call: TRBV3-1

cdr3_nt: TGCGCCAGCAGTCAGGCCTCTGGAAACACCATATATTTT
cdr3_aa: CASSQASGNTIYF
j_call: TRBJ1-3
d_call: .
cdr3_length: 13
clone_size: few
v_call: TRBV5-1

cdr3_nt: TGCGCCAGCGGGGATCGGGCCCTCACAGATACGCAGTATTTT
cdr3_aa: CASGDRALTDTQYF
j_call: TRBJ2-3
d_call: .
cdr3_length: 14
clone_size: many
v_call: TRBV5-1

cdr3_nt: TGTGCCAGCAGCCAAAGTAGGGACGGTGAGCAGTTCTTC
cdr3_aa: CASSQSRDGEQFF
j_call: TRBJ2-1
d_call: .
cdr3_length: 13
clone_size: many
v_call: TRBV7-2

cdr3_nt: TGCGCCAGCAGCTTGAGGCTAGCGGGGCCCTACAATGAGCAGTTCTTC
cdr3_aa: CASSLRLAGPYNEQFF
j_call: TRBJ2-1
d_call: TRBD2
cdr3_length: 16
clone_size: few
v_call: TRBV5-1

cdr3_nt: TGTGCCAGCAGGGCGGTGGGGTACAATGAGCAGTTCTTC
cdr3_aa: CASRAVGYNEQFF
j_call: TRBJ2-1
d_call: .
cdr3_length: 13
clone_size: many
v_call: TRBV6-5

cdr3_nt: TGTGCCAGCAGCTTTCCCCCTTTGACAGGGGGCGTCGGCTACACCTTC
cdr3_aa: CASSFPPLTGGVGYTF
j_call: TRBJ1-2
d_call: TRBD1
cdr3_length: 16
clone_size: .
v_call: TRBV7-9

cdr3_nt: TGTGCCAGCAGCCCGTACAGGGGTATGAACACTGAAGCTTTCTTT
cdr3_aa: CASSPYRGMNTEAFF
j_call: TRBJ1-1
d_call: TRBD1
cdr3_length: 15
clone_size: .
v_call: TRBV7-8

cdr3_nt: TGTGCCAGCAAGTGGGGGAGCCACGGGACCCAGTACTTC
cdr3_aa: CASKWGSHGTQYF
j_call: TRBJ2-5
d_call: .
cdr3_length: 13
clone_size: .
v_call: TRBV12-3/TRBV12-4

cdr3_nt: TGTGCCAGCAGCTCCACGGGACAGTTCCAAGAGACCCAGTACTTC
cdr3_aa: CASSSTGQFQETQYF
j_call: TRBJ2-5
d_call: TRBD1
cdr3_length: 15
clone_size: .
v_call: TRBV11-1